This T cell receptor (beta chain) was identified during a study of cytomegalovirus exposure and HLA in healthy donors. The primer mix had 60 Vbeta and 13 Jbeta primers. The assay was immunoSEQ multiplex PCR, and TCRdb's table has in-frame clones only and misses some. Of 150,000 to 200,000 clones in the sample, approximately 80% were seen once. The material sequenced was PBMCs. This clonotype was sampled from a woman between 40 and 55 years old in good health and CMV-seronegative.

For the CDR3, the DNA is TGTGCCAGCAGGGAACCGGGACAGGGAAACACCATATATTTT. Translated, it gives CASREPGQGNTIYF. The chain couples TRBV6-6 to TRBJ1-3; 7 bases are a match to TRBD1. V shed 6 bases and J 4 bases; nucleotides not matched to a gene: 6. This CDR3 comprises 14 residues. CDR1 is MNHNY and CDR2 is SVGAGI in the germline V gene (reference sequence).